This T cell receptor beta chain was captured by sequencing in a study of blood T cell repertoires in COVID-19. Study information: The United States, Italy and Spain were the sources of the acute and convalescent COVID-19 samples. T cells, B-cell-depleted T cells, or PBMCs provided the cDNA or gDNA that served as material.

Study processing details: Using reference gene primer amplification, nucleated cell counts were estimated. Data came from immunoSEQ multiplex PCR; TCRdb stores just in-frame clones and leaves some out. V and J calls and clone size are given by that table; D and trimming were obtained from the DNA. The sample lists more than 200,000 clones; less than 90% were seen once. What was sequenced was peripheral blood. The sequence was collected from a man aged 65 to 79 with acute or convalescent COVID-19.

As DNA, the CDR3 is TGTGCCAGCAGCCTAGGGACAGGGCCGTTTGAGCAGTTCTTC. Translating it yields CASSLGTGPFEQFF. The chain links TRBV7-2 to TRBJ2-1, with 9 bases identical to TRBD1. The germline V gene encodes CDR1 SGHTA and CDR2 FQGNSA. The CDR3 covers 14 residues. The J segment lost 9 bases and the V segment lost 5 bases, leaving 8 bases of the junction unmatched.